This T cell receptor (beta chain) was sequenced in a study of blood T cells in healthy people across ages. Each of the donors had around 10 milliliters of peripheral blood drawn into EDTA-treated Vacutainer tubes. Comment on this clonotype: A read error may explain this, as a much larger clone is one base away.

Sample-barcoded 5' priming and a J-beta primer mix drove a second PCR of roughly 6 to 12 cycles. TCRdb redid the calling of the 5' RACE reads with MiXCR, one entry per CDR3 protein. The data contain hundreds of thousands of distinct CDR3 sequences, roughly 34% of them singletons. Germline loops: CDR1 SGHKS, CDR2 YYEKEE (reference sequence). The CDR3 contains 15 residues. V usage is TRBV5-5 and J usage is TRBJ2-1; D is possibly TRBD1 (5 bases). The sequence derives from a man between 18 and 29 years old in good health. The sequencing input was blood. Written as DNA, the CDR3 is TGTGCCAACAGCTTACGACAGTTAGACTACAATGAGCAGTTCTTC. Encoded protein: CANSLRQLDYNEQFF.